These 9 T cell receptor beta chains were sequenced from one sample in a study of cytomegalovirus exposure and HLA in healthy donors. The PCR had 60 Vbeta and 13 Jbeta primers. Method: immunoSEQ multiplex PCR; TCRdb's copy keeps in-frame clones and lacks some. The sample includes 150,000 to 200,000 clones, roughly 90% seen only once; the top ten take roughly 2%. Sequencing used PBMCs. The receptor source for this set is a woman under 30 in good health and CMV-seronegative.

The V and J genes are TRBV14 and TRBJ1-3; D unresolved. This CDR3 contains 14 residues. Germline V gene sequence: CDR1 SGHDN, CDR2 FVKESK. Trimming took 3 bases from V and 4 from J, leaving 10 bases between them. CDR3 sequence (DNA): TGTGCCAGCAGCCAGGTATCCGAGGGAAACACCATATATTTT. This encodes CASSQVSEGNTIYF.

This clone occurred a few times. The chain recombines TRBV7-8 with TRBJ1-2; the D is unclear. V gave up 2 bases and J gave up 7 bases, with 11 bases separating them. This CDR3 has 13 amino acids. Per the germline V gene, CDR1 is SGHVS and CDR2 is FQNEAQ. The CDR3 bases are TGTGCCAGCAGCTTAAGCTGGGAGGCTGGCTACACCTTC. Its protein product is CASSLSWEAGYTF.

This chain connects TRBV7-8 to TRBJ1-1; a weak D match, TRBD1 (5 bases). Germline V gives CDR1 SGHVS, CDR2 FQNEAQ. This CDR3 comprises 14 residues. Trimming stripped 1 base from V and 8 bases from J, with 14 bases between. CDR3 sequence: CASSLGGVGLEAFF. The CDR3 DNA is TGTGCCAGCAGCTTAGGGGGGGTTGGGTTGGAAGCTTTCTTT.

The chain couples TRBV19 to TRBJ2-6, with TRBD1 as a possible D gene (6 bases). The CDR3 loop spans 15 amino acids. V was clipped by 4 bases and J by 3 bases, with 10 bases between them. The V gene's germline CDR1 is LNHDA and CDR2 SQIVND (reference sequence). CDR3 DNA sequence: TGTGCCAGTAGTAACAGGGCTTTTGGGGCCAACGTCCTGACTTTC. It translates to CASSNRAFGANVLTF.

This clone showed up just a few times. V gene TRBV5-1 combines with J gene TRBJ2-1, with a possible D match to TRBD1 (6 bases). CDR1 is SGHRS and CDR2 is YFSETQ in the germline V gene. The CDR3 extends over 14 amino acids. V dropped 5 bases and J dropped 5 bases, with 14 bases sitting between them. CDR3 residues: CASRSQGQNNEQFF. The CDR3 DNA reads as TGCGCCAGCAGAAGTCAGGGGCAAAACAATGAGCAGTTCTTC.

The chain has TRBV5-1 and TRBJ2-7; 9 bases agree with TRBD2. This CDR3 region has 16 residues. With 2 bases clipped from V and 6 bases from J, the junction kept 12 bases outside the gene matches. Per germline, CDR1 SGHRS and CDR2 YFSETQ. The CDR3 loop reads CASSFARLAGGVEQYF. The CDR3 DNA reads TGCGCCAGCAGCTTCGCCCGTCTCGCGGGGGGGGTCGAGCAGTACTTC.

The chain links TRBV30 to TRBJ1-3; the match to TRBD1 covers 9 bases. CDR1 and CDR2 from the germline V gene are GTSNPN and SVGIG (reference sequence). V shed 2 bases, J shed 4 bases, and the junction held 9 bases outside the gene matches. The CDR3 loop spans 16 amino acids. CDR3 region: CAWSYQQGASGNTIYF. The DNA of the CDR3 is TGTGCCTGGAGTTATCAACAGGGGGCGTCAGGAAACACCATATATTTT.

The V gene is TRBV29-1, the J gene TRBJ1-1, with D perhaps matching TRBD1 (6 bases). V dropped 7 bases and J dropped 1 base, with 7 bases sitting between them. The CDR3 covers 11 residues. CDR1 is SQVTM and CDR2 is ANQGSEA in the germline V gene. The CDR3 DNA sequence: TGCAGCGGCAGGGGGAACACTGAAGCTTTCTTT. It codes for CSGRGNTEAFF.

Note on this clone: An end of the junction differs from the germline gene, which may be a read error. The chain couples TRBV7-7 to TRBJ1-3, with D uncertain. There are 14 residues in the CDR3. Germline values: CDR1 SSHAT, CDR2 FNYEAQ (reference sequence). CDR3: CASSAGFSGNTIYF. The CDR3 DNA is TGTGCTAGCAGCGCAGGCTTCTCTGGAAACACCATATATTTT.